This TCR beta chain came from a study of T cell responses to AZD1222 COVID-19 vaccine. Study background: Analyses pooled second doses at about 4 or about 12 weeks. Points from the study as a whole: Close to half of spike-specific TCRs reportedly recognize unmutated variant regions. The CD4 TCRs associated with vaccination extended across spike and predominated at 160-218 and 743-854.

Looked up from germline, CDR1 is SGHRS and CDR2 is YFSETQ. Trimming at V came to 3 bases and at J to 6 bases, leaving 8 bases not matched to a gene. The CDR3 contains 14 residues. About this clone: Antigen: not known.

Repertoires were generated with immunoSEQ multiplex PCR, while TCRdb's copy carries only in-frame clones and drops some. The sample holds approximately 68,000 clones, about nine tenths seen once. The J gene is TRBJ1-2, the V gene TRBV5-1; 7 nucleotides agree with TRBD1. The sample here was peripheral blood, taken on day 0 of AZD1222 vaccination. The source of this sequence is an adult in good health. The CDR3, as DNA: TGCGCCAGCAGCTCCCGACAGGGTGTTGATGGCTACACCTTC. Its translation is CASSSRQGVDGYTF.